One TCR beta chain is described in this entry. Antigen: not known. Distinct nucleotide sequences in the sample also encode this CDR3. These data come from a study of siplizumab effects on memory and regulatory T cells. General study points: Naive versus memory phenotype went unassigned for roughly 80-96% of proliferating CD4+ or CD8+ clones. Proof of suppressive function in proliferating Tregs from siplizumab cultures was not established. Naive T cells looked more diverse than memory cells and looked like major alloresponse contributors.

Germline V gene lookup returns CDR1 KGHSH and CDR2 LQKENI. CDR3 length: 14 amino acids. The V and J ends lost 3 bases and 4 bases, in that order; junction bases with no gene match: 3. Per sample, some 10^5 TCR templates underwent assay. Generated by immunoSEQ multiplex PCR, the TCRdb table keeps only in-frame clones and is missing some. This table holds fewer than 120,000 clones, roughly 92% found once. This TCR derives from a human donor in good health. The chain has TRBV18 and TRBJ2-7; the match to TRBD1 covers 10 bases. The sample was CD4+ T cells sorted from blood. The CDR3 DNA sequence: TGTGCCAGCTCACCTCCGGGACAGGGGTACGAGCAGTACTTC. Its translation: CASSPPGQGYEQYF.